This T cell receptor beta chain was sequenced in a study of beta chain features in type 1 diabetes. Study in general: Patients and healthy donors were similar in age, gender and cell yields.

In the case of this clone: The antigen remains unidentified.

Per the germline V gene, CDR1 is MNHEY and CDR2 is SVGAGI. V shed 5 bases and J shed 5 bases, with 15 bases lying between them. The CDR3 has 14 amino acids. Expressed TCRB transcripts were sequenced because the entire RNA isolate underwent reverse transcription. The protocol was immunoSEQ multiplex PCR, while the TCRdb copy is restricted to in-frame clones and leaves out a portion. The repertoire has around 240,000 clones, over 65% of them found once; the top ten carry 0.053%. Sorting gave populations that all exceeded 95% purity. Study-level results: All four CD4+ subsets from Type 1 diabetes patients carried moderately but significantly shorter TCRB CDR3s.

The genes are TRBV6-5 and TRBJ1-2; D gene ambiguous. The sequenced sample was naive CD4+ T cells from blood. The receptor's source is a man in his thirties or forties in good health. The chain's CDR3 is CASSGGAGTYGYTF. CDR3 bases: TGTGCCAGCAGTGGCGGCGCAGGAACTTATGGCTACACCTTC.